The 6 T cell receptor beta chains in this list originate from one sample, sequenced in a study of blood T cell repertoires in COVID-19. Sequencing used immunoSEQ multiplex PCR; TCRdb keeps in-frame clones, though not all of them. Altogether roughly 290,000 clones are present, more than 65% being singletons, with the ten largest covering 15% to 18%. Sequenced: peripheral blood. These receptors originate from a person aged 65 to 79 with COVID-19, enrolled during active disease.

The rearrangement uses TRBV21-1 and TRBJ2-7; TRBD2, the D gene given by the table, was not confirmed from the DNA. TRBV21-1 is classified as a pseudogene. The CDR3 length is 15 residues. CDR3 sequence reads: CASSKSSAPAYEQYF. CDR3 nucleotides: TGTGCCAGCAGCAAATCTAGCGCCCCGGCCTACGAGCAGTACTTC.

This chain uses TRBV9 with TRBJ1-1; no clear D gene. CDR3 length: 15 residues. Germline CDR1 SGDLS, CDR2 YYNGEE. V shed 0 bases and J shed 0 bases, with 9 bases lying between them. The CDR3 DNA sequence: TGTGCCAGCAGCGTAGGAGGCAGATTGAACACTGAAGCTTTCTTT. Protein: CASSVGGRLNTEAFF.

The chain combines TRBV15 with TRBJ2-3, with D perhaps matching TRBD1 (5 bases). Trimming took 5 bases from V and 0 from J, leaving 12 bases between them. The CDR3 has 15 amino acids. Germline V gene sequence: CDR1 LNHNV, CDR2 YYDKDF (reference sequence). CDR3 in amino acids: CATSARQTSTDTQYF. The CDR3 DNA is TGTGCCACCAGCGCCAGACAGACTAGCACAGATACGCAGTATTTT. The full variable domain, rest sourced from reference TRBV15 and TRBJ2-3, is DAMVIQNPRYQVTQFGKPVTLSCSQTLNHNVMYWYQQKSSQAPKLLFHYYDKDFNNEADTPDNFQSRRPNTSFCFLDIRSPGLGDTAMYLCATSARQTSTDTQYFGPGTRLTVL.

The V gene is TRBV27, the J gene TRBJ1-4, with D possibly matching TRBD1 (6 bases). The V gene lost 1 base and the J gene lost 7 bases, with 13 bases spanning the gap. The CDR3 covers 15 residues. The germline CDR1 and CDR2 sequences are MNHEY and SMNVEV (reference sequence). The CDR3 DNA sequence: TGTGCCAGCAGTTTATTCAGGGGCTTCGGTGAAAAACTGTTTTTT. Its translation is CASSLFRGFGEKLFF. Combining the CDR3 with reference TRBV27 and TRBJ1-4 gives the whole variable domain EAQVTQNPRYLITVTGKKLTVTCSQNMNHEYMSWYRQDPGLGLRQIYYSMNVEVTDKGDVPEGYKVSRKEKRNFPLILESPSPNQTSLYFCASSLFRGFGEKLFFGSGTQLSVL.

This clone was picked up one time. V is TRBV29-1 and J is TRBJ1-1, with a weak D call TRBD1 (6 bases). CDR1 is SQVTM and CDR2 is ANQGSEA in the germline V gene. There are 12 residues in the CDR3. V lost 5 bases and J lost 2, with 9 bases in between. This CDR3 is CSVQGINTEAFF. CDR3 DNA: TGCAGCGTTCAGGGGATAAACACTGAAGCTTTCTTT.

This rearrangement joins TRBV7-6 to TRBJ2-1, with 8 bases that match TRBD2. This CDR3 has 12 residues. Germline V gives CDR1 SGHVS, CDR2 FNYEAQ. The junction had 3 bases not matched to a gene; V was cut back by 2 bases and J by 12 bases. CDR3 sequence: CASSLLAGLQFF. The CDR3 region has the DNA TGTGCCAGCAGCTTATTAGCGGGACTGCAGTTCTTC. The full variable domain, rest sourced from reference TRBV7-6 and TRBJ2-1, is GAGVSQSPRYKVTKRGQDVALRCDPISGHVSLYWYRQALGQGPEFLTYFNYEAQQDKSGLPNDRFSAERPEGSISTLTIQRTEQRDSAMYRCASSLLAGLQFFGPGTRLTVL.